The 17 T cell receptor beta chains below all came from one sample that was sequenced in a study of shared clonotypes between healthy human individuals. Generated by immunoSEQ multiplex PCR, the TCRdb table keeps only in-frame clones and is missing some. Of about 1.1 million clones in the sample, 60% to 85% were seen once. Sequenced sample: memory CD4+ T cells from PBMCs. Subset reported: CD45RA-negative fraction. The receptor source for this set is a man between 18 and 29 years old in good health. Some clones in this sample may be carry-over from other donors' samples.

V and J are TRBV28 and TRBJ2-7; 10 nucleotides agree with TRBD1. Germline CDR1 reads MDHEN; CDR2 reads SYDVKM. The CDR3 sequence is 15 residues long. The ends lost 1 base at V and 6 bases at J; junction bases unmatched: 6. CDR3: CASSLYGQGDLEQYF. The DNA of the CDR3 is TGTGCCAGCAGTTTATATGGACAGGGGGATCTCGAGCAGTACTTC.

The chain uses TRBV28 and TRBJ2-7; D possibly corresponds to TRBD2 (5 bases). Germline V lookup: CDR1 MDHEN, CDR2 SYDVKM. The CDR3 spans 15 residues. V shed 3 bases and J shed 2 bases, with 14 bases lying between them. CDR3 residues: CASSFNRGMTYEQYF. The CDR3 bases are TGTGCCAGCAGTTTTAATCGGGGTATGACCTACGAGCAGTACTTC.

V gene TRBV2 combines with J gene TRBJ2-1, with 10 bases matching TRBD2. Unmatched junction bases numbered 8, after V lost 6 bases and J lost 6 bases. This CDR3 contains 15 residues. Germline V gene lookup returns CDR1 SNHLY and CDR2 FYNNEI. As DNA, the CDR3 is TGTGCCAGCAGGAGGCGAGCTAGCGGGAGCAATGAGCAGTTCTTC. Translated: CASRRRASGSNEQFF.

This clone was seen at least ten times. CDR3 sequence: CASSQDRSGSRYEQYF. CDR3 nucleotide sequence: TGTGCCAGCAGCCAAGATCGAAGCGGGAGTAGGTACGAGCAGTACTTC. The chain employs TRBV4-2 and TRBJ2-7; TRBD2 matches 8 bases. The CDR3 loop spans 16 amino acids. Germline CDR1 is LGHNA and CDR2 is YNFKEQ. The V segment lost 0 bases and the J segment 4 bases; nucleotides outside the gene matches: 8.

The rearrangement links TRBV19 to TRBJ2-6, with TRBD2 as a possible D gene (6 bases). The CDR3 loop spans 15 amino acids. Germline assignment: CDR1 LNHDA and CDR2 SQIVND (reference sequence). Trimming shortened V by 5 bases and J by 4 bases, and 12 bases separated the two germline ends. CDR3 DNA sequence: TGTGCCAGTAGTGTGGGGGGTCCAGGGGCCAACGTCCTGACTTTC. Amino acid sequence: CASSVGGPGANVLTF.

The genes are TRBV5-1 and TRBJ2-2, with D possibly TRBD1 on 6 matching bases. Germline V gene sequence: CDR1 SGHRS, CDR2 YFSETQ. V lost 4 bases to trimming and J lost 6 bases, with 13 bases between them. The CDR3 runs 14 residues. In DNA form, the CDR3 reads TGCGCCAGCAGCCAAACTACAGGGCCCGGGGAGCTGTTTTTT. This encodes CASSQTTGPGELFF.

CDR3 DNA: TGCGCCAGCAGCCCCGCCGGGGGCAGGGGTTTATACGAGCAGTACTTC. Translated, it gives CASSPAGGRGLYEQYF. The chain combines TRBV4-1 with TRBJ2-7; possibly TRBD1 or TRBD2 for D (6 bases each). The V and J ends lost 4 bases and 4 bases respectively, with 20 bases between them. The CDR3 spans 16 residues. The V gene's germline CDR1 is MGHRA and CDR2 YSYEKL.

The chain links TRBV6-5 to TRBJ2-2, with TRBD2 matching 8 bases. Per germline, CDR1 MNHEY and CDR2 SVGAGI. The J segment lost 4 bases and the V segment lost 6 bases, leaving 7 bases of the junction unmatched. The CDR3 has 15 residues. CDR3 DNA sequence: TGTGCCAGCAGCTGGGACCTAGCGGGCACCGGGGAGCTGTTTTTT. Translation: CASSWDLAGTGELFF.

This chain joins TRBV28 and TRBJ1-2, with no clear D. The V gene lost 6 bases and the J gene lost 4 bases, with 15 bases spanning the gap. Germline lookup yields CDR1 MDHEN and CDR2 SYDVKM. The CDR3 covers 14 residues. In nucleotides, the CDR3 is TGTGCCAGCAGGTCGGGCCTCCTTTCCTATGGCTACACCTTC. Protein: CASRSGLLSYGYTF.

This clone was counted only a few times. The genes are TRBV18 and TRBJ2-3; 8 nucleotides line up with TRBD1. The V gene's germline CDR1 is KGHSH and CDR2 LQKENI. J lost 5 bases, V lost 3 bases, and 13 bases had no gene match. This CDR3 region has 17 residues. CDR3 in DNA: TGTGCCAGCTCACCGACCCCGGGGACAGGCGCTGGAGATACGCAGTATTTT. Protein product: CASSPTPGTGAGDTQYF. The full variable domain, its missing parts supplied by reference TRBV18 and TRBJ2-3, is NAGVMQNPRHLVRRRGQEARLRCSPMKGHSHVYWYRQLPEEGLKFMVYLQKENIIDESGMPKERFSAEFPKEGPSILRIQQVVRGDSAAYFCASSPTPGTGAGDTQYFGPGTRLTVL.

There are a few counts of this clone. CDR3 protein: CASSLEPGLAVVEYF. For the CDR3, the DNA is TGTGCCAGCAGCTTGGAGCCGGGACTAGCGGTTGTAGAGTACTTC. This chain links TRBV12-1 with TRBJ2-7; TRBD2 is the table's D call, not checked against the DNA. TRBV12-1 is a known pseudogene. This CDR3 has 15 residues.

This clone was found once. The CDR3 coding sequence is TGTGCCAGCAGCTTAATGGGGGTTGCTGGAAACACCATATATTTT. Amino acid sequence: CASSLMGVAGNTIYF. The chain joins TRBV7-3 to TRBJ1-3, with D possibly TRBD1 on 5 matching bases. The CDR3 is made up of 15 amino acids. Germline lookup yields CDR1 SGHTA and CDR2 FQGTGA. V gave up 1 base and J gave up 2 bases, with 9 bases separating them.

There are a few counts of this clone. The chain employs TRBV6-6 and TRBJ1-5, with D perhaps TRBD1 (5 bases). V shed 7 bases and J shed 0 bases, with 13 bases lying between them. There are 15 residues in the CDR3. CDR1 is MNHNY, CDR2 SVGAGI, per germline (reference sequence). CDR3 residues: CASTPGGASNQPQHF. The CDR3 nucleotides read TGTGCCAGCACCCCTGGTGGGGCTAGCAATCAGCCCCAGCATTTT.

In regard to this clone: A read error may explain this, as a much larger clone is one base away. Other DNA sequences in the same sample also yield this CDR3. The rearrangement joins TRBV11-2 to TRBJ2-7; D gene uncertain. The CDR3 runs to 12 residues. Germline CDR1 and CDR2: SGHAT and FQNNGV. The V and J ends lost 0 bases and 2 bases respectively, with 2 bases between them. The CDR3 protein is CASSLDTYEQYF. CDR3 in DNA: TGTGCCAGCAGCTTAGACACCTACGAGCAGTACTTC.

The chain carries TRBV29-1 and TRBJ2-2; maybe TRBD2 (5 bases). Trimming shortened V by 5 bases and J by 1 base, and 8 bases separated the two germline ends. The germline CDR1 and CDR2 sequences are SQVTM and ANQGSEA. The CDR3 runs 13 residues. The CDR3 DNA reads TGCAGCGTTCGGGATCTGAACACCGGGGAGCTGTTTTTT. Encoded protein: CSVRDLNTGELFF.

The chain links TRBV19 to TRBJ2-7, with a tentative D call TRBD2 (6 bases). Germline CDR1 LNHDA, CDR2 SQIVND (reference sequence). V lost 3 bases and J lost 3, with 15 bases in between. The CDR3 is made up of 15 amino acids. The CDR3 DNA reads TGTGCCAGTAGTATTGGGGGAGGCCTAAGCTACGAGCAGTACTTC. Translated, it gives CASSIGGGLSYEQYF.

As regards this clone: Other DNA sequences in the same sample also yield this CDR3. The chain has TRBV9 and TRBJ2-3; 9 bases align to TRBD2. V lost 0 bases and J lost 2; bases outside the gene matches: 4. The CDR3 is made up of 16 amino acids. Germline CDR1 reads SGDLS; CDR2 reads YYNGEE. The DNA of the CDR3 is TGTGCCAGCAGCGTAGCGGCGGGAGGGCCCACAGATACGCAGTATTTT. This sequence encodes CASSVAAGGPTDTQYF.